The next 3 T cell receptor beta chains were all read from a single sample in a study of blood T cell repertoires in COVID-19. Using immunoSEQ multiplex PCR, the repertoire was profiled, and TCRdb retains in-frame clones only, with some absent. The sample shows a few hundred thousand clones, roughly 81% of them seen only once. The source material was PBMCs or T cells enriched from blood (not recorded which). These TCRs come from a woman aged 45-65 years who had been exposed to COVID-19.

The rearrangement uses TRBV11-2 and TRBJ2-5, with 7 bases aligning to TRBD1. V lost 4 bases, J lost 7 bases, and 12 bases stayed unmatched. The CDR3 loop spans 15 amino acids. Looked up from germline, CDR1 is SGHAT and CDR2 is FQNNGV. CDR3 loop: CASSSRPTGWTTQYF. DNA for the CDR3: TGTGCCAGCAGCTCCCGACCGACAGGGTGGACGACCCAGTACTTC.

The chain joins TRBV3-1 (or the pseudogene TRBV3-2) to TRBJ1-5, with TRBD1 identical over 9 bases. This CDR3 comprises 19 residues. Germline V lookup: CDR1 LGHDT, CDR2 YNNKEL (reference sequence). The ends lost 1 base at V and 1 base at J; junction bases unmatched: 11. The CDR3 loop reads CASSQGAGQGERSNQPQHF. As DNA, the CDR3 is TGTGCCAGCAGCCAAGGGGCGGGACAGGGCGAGAGGAGCAATCAGCCCCAGCATTTT.

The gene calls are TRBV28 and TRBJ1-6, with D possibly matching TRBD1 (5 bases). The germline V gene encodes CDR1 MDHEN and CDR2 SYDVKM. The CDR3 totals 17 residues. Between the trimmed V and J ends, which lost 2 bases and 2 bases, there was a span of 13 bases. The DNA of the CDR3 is TGTGCCAGCAGTTTACTCGGGGGGAACACCTATAATTCACCCCTCCACTTT. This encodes CASSLLGGNTYNSPLHF.